Each of the 24 T cell receptor beta chains below was sequenced from the same sample in a study of radiation and T cells in renal cell carcinoma. Time point noted: baseline pretreatment blood. As to treatment: 15 Gy SBRT to primary tumor, nephrectomy 4 weeks later. The repertoire was sequenced with immunoSEQ multiplex PCR; TCRdb's copy has only in-frame clones and lacks some. The sample lists some 150,000 clones; approximately 90% were seen once. This sample comprised blood, obtained from a patient whose treatment included radiotherapy and nephrectomy. These TCRs come from a woman between 50 and 59 years old with renal cell carcinoma.

The rearrangement joins TRBV19 to TRBJ1-5, with D possibly matching TRBD1 (5 bases). CDR3 size: 16 residues. Germline lookup yields CDR1 LNHDA and CDR2 SQIVND (reference sequence). The V end was cut by 7 bases, the J end by 2 bases, with 18 bases between. The CDR3 spells CASTPWGGLGNQPQHF. CDR3 nucleotide sequence: TGTGCCAGTACCCCATGGGGGGGACTAGGCAATCAGCCCCAGCATTTT.

This clone was observed once. The chain joins TRBV7-8 to TRBJ2-3, with D perhaps matching TRBD2 (5 bases). CDR1 is SGHVS, CDR2 FQNEAQ, per germline. This CDR3 has 14 amino acids. The ends were cut back, 5 bases at V and 6 bases at J, with 15 bases in the middle. This CDR3 reads CASSRTGVGDTQYF. In DNA, the CDR3 is TGTGCCAGCAGCCGGACTGGTGTCGGGGATACGCAGTATTTT.

V usage is TRBV19 and J usage is TRBJ1-2; the D is unclear. This CDR3 is built from 12 residues. Germline values: CDR1 LNHDA, CDR2 SQIVND (reference sequence). The ends were cut back, 2 bases at V and 8 bases at J, with 9 bases in the middle. The CDR3 sequence is CASSIRTRGYTF. The CDR3 DNA is TGTGCCAGTAGTATACGAACCCGCGGCTACACCTTC.

The chain carries TRBV6-5 and TRBJ1-5; 7 nucleotides match TRBD1. The J segment lost 7 bases and the V segment lost 5 bases, leaving 5 bases of the junction unmatched. CDR3 size: 13 residues. The germline CDR1 and CDR2 sequences are MNHEY and SVGAGI. The CDR3 region has the DNA TGTGCCAGCAGTCGACAGGGAAAACAGCCCCAGCATTTT. This translates into CASSRQGKQPQHF.

The V gene is TRBV4-3, the J gene TRBJ1-3; D not certain. Trimming took off 1 base at V and 9 bases at J, with 7 bases between the two ends. The CDR3 extends over 12 amino acids. Germline V gene data show CDR1 as LGHNA and CDR2 as YSLEER. The CDR3 bases are TGCGCCAGCAGCCAAGGTTCCTCCACCATATATTTT. Translating gives CASSQGSSTIYF.

This clone showed up just once. The chain couples TRBV2 to TRBJ1-4; D may be TRBD1 (6 bases). V lost 7 bases and J lost 3, with 12 bases in between. The CDR3 sequence is 14 residues long. The germline gives CDR1 SNHLY, CDR2 FYNNEI. DNA of the CDR3: TGTGCCAGCAAGTGGGGGGCCTCTAATGAAAAACTGTTTTTT. The encoded protein is CASKWGASNEKLFF.

The chain is built from TRBV7-9 and TRBJ2-7, with 13 nucleotides matching TRBD2. The CDR3 sequence is 17 residues long. Germline lookup yields CDR1 SEHNR and CDR2 FQNEAQ (reference sequence). Germline trimming cut 5 bases from V and 5 bases from J; bases unmatched to any gene: 12. The CDR3 DNA reads TGTGCCAGCAGCCCCCGGGTCTCGGGACTAGCGGGGCACGAGCAGTACTTC. It yields the protein CASSPRVSGLAGHEQYF. Full variable domain (remainder filled in from reference TRBV7-9 and TRBJ2-7): DTGVSQNPRHKITKRGQNVTFRCDPISEHNRLYWYRQTLGQGPEFLTYFQNEAQLEKSRLLSDRFSAERPKGSFSTLEIQRTEQGDSAMYLCASSPRVSGLAGHEQYFGPGTRLTVT.

The rearrangement links TRBV7-2 to TRBJ1-2; D may be TRBD1 (6 bases). There are 15 residues in the CDR3. V lost 0 bases and J 2 bases, leaving 10 bases between the germline ends. Germline V gives CDR1 SGHTA, CDR2 FQGNSA. This chain's CDR3 is CASSLAGQGNYGYTF. CDR3 sequence (DNA): TGTGCCAGCAGCTTAGCCGGTCAGGGGAACTATGGCTACACCTTC.

V gene TRBV7-3 combines with J gene TRBJ1-1, with TRBD1 identical over 8 bases. This CDR3 comprises 12 residues. V lost 2 bases to trimming and J lost 7 bases; unmatched junction nucleotides: 0. CDR1 is SGHTA and CDR2 is FQGTGA in the germline V gene. The CDR3 nucleotides read TGTGCCAGCAGCTTAGGACAGGGTGAAGCTTTCTTT. Translation: CASSLGQGEAFF.

The chain uses TRBV19 and TRBJ1-6; weak D call: TRBD1 (5 bases). Per the germline V gene, CDR1 is LNHDA and CDR2 is SQIVND (reference sequence). The CDR3 spans 13 residues. Trimming cost V 3 bases and J 8 bases, with 8 bases left between them. Here the CDR3 reads CASSIRVDSPLHF. CDR3 nucleotide sequence: TGTGCCAGTAGTATCAGGGTCGATTCACCCCTCCACTTT.

V usage is TRBV7-2 and J usage is TRBJ2-5; TRBD2 agrees at 14 bases. The CDR3 has 16 amino acids. Looked up from germline, CDR1 is SGHTA and CDR2 is FQGNSA. Trimming took 3 bases from V and 1 from J; bases not matched to a gene: 1. The CDR3 is CASSFGLAGGQETQYF. The CDR3 nucleotides read TGTGCCAGCAGCTTTGGACTAGCGGGGGGCCAAGAGACCCAGTACTTC.

CDR3 in DNA: TGTGCCAGCTTGGGGGGACCGCAGAACACTGAAGCTTTCTTT. Translating it yields CASLGGPQNTEAFF. The chain links TRBV5-4 to TRBJ1-1, with D perhaps matching TRBD1 (5 bases). Trimming pared 7 bases from V and 1 base from J, leaving 14 bases between. The V gene's germline CDR1 is SGHNT and CDR2 YYREEE (reference sequence). The CDR3 runs 14 residues. Full variable domain (outside the CDR3, taken from reference TRBV5-4 and TRBJ1-1): ETGVTQSPTHLIKTRGQQVTLRCSSQSGHNTVSWYQQALGQGPQFIFQYYREEENGRGNFPPRFSGLQFPNYSSELNVNALELDDSALYLCASLGGPQNTEAFFGQGTRLTVV.

The chain recombines TRBV4-1 with TRBJ2-7, with 8 positions matching TRBD1. The trim removed 4 bases at V and 5 bases at J, leaving 10 bases unmatched. The CDR3 has 15 amino acids. Germline V gene sequence: CDR1 MGHRA, CDR2 YSYEKL. The CDR3 region is CASSPLSQGAHEQYF. CDR3 bases: TGCGCCAGCAGCCCCCTAAGCCAGGGGGCCCACGAGCAGTACTTC.

CDR3 DNA sequence: TGCGCCAGCAGAGAACTCACAGGGGACAACACTGAAGCTTTCTTT. This encodes CASRELTGDNTEAFF. The chain carries TRBV5-1 and TRBJ1-1; 7 bases fit TRBD1. This CDR3 has 15 residues. V dropped 5 bases and J dropped 2; count of bases not matched to a gene: 9. Germline loops: CDR1 SGHRS, CDR2 YFSETQ.

Concerning this clone itself: Other nucleotide sequences from this sample produce the same CDR3. The CDR3, as DNA: TGCGCCAGCAGCTTGGTCGGGGACTCCTACAATGAGCAGTTCTTC. It encodes CASSLVGDSYNEQFF. The V gene is TRBV5-1, the J gene TRBJ2-1; D possibly corresponds to TRBD2 (5 bases). The CDR3 has 15 amino acids. Trimming pared 0 bases from V and 0 bases from J, leaving 7 bases between. The germline CDR1 and CDR2 sequences are SGHRS and YFSETQ.

The chain joins TRBV2 to TRBJ2-3; 11 bases map to TRBD2. The V gene's germline CDR1 is SNHLY and CDR2 FYNNEI. CDR3 size: 18 residues. The V gene end was trimmed by 3 bases and the J gene end by 0 bases; junction bases not matched to a gene: 8. CDR3 DNA sequence: TGTGCCAGCAGTGATCTAGCGGGGGGTCCTATCAGCACAGATACGCAGTATTTT. Amino acid sequence: CASSDLAGGPISTDTQYF.

This chain links TRBV5-6 with TRBJ2-1; tentative D call: TRBD2 (6 bases). Germline loops: CDR1 SGHDT, CDR2 YYEEEE. The V gene lost 4 bases and the J gene lost 9 bases, with 11 bases spanning the gap. The CDR3 sequence is 12 residues long. The CDR3 region is CASSPRTIEQFF. The CDR3 DNA is TGTGCCAGCAGCCCCCGGACTATTGAGCAGTTCTTC.

A few counts support this clone. This sequence joins TRBV30 and TRBJ1-1, with D possibly TRBD1 on 6 matching bases. Trimming stripped 2 bases from V and 3 bases from J, with 10 bases between. CDR1 GTSNPN and CDR2 SVGIG come from the germline V gene (reference sequence). The CDR3 has 13 residues. The CDR3: CAWSRGGDTEAFF. CDR3 DNA: TGTGCCTGGAGTAGAGGGGGGGACACTGAAGCTTTCTTT.

A note on this clone: Other DNA variants within this sample encode the same CDR3. The chain is built from TRBV5-1 and TRBJ2-3; D possibly uses TRBD1 or TRBD2 (5 bases each). The V gene lost 0 bases and the J gene lost 2 bases, with 10 bases spanning the gap. Germline V gives CDR1 SGHRS, CDR2 YFSETQ. The CDR3 length is 15 residues. CDR3 sequence reads: CASSLVGDSTDTQYF. CDR3 coding DNA: TGCGCCAGCAGCTTGGTGGGGGATTCCACAGATACGCAGTATTTT. Based on the CDR3 plus reference TRBV5-1 and TRBJ2-3, the full variable domain is KAGVTQTPRYLIKTRGQQVTLSCSPISGHRSVSWYQQTPGQGLQFLFEYFSETQRNKGNFPGRFSGRQFSNSRSEMNVSTLELGDSALYLCASSLVGDSTDTQYFGPGTRLTVL.

The chain carries TRBV7-8 and TRBJ2-5; D is undetermined. The CDR3 sequence is 13 residues long. Per the germline V gene, CDR1 is SGHVS and CDR2 is FQNEAQ. The germline V and J ends were trimmed by 1 base and 3 bases, with 6 bases remaining between them. Written as DNA, the CDR3 is TGTGCCAGCAGCTTAGGCCTAGAAGAGACCCAGTACTTC. Its translation: CASSLGLEETQYF.

V and J are TRBV6-5 and TRBJ1-1; D is ambiguous. Germline V CDR1 and CDR2: MNHEY, SVGAGI. The CDR3 has 14 residues. V was clipped by 0 bases and J by 1 base, with 6 bases between them. The CDR3: CASSYSSENTEAFF. In DNA, the CDR3 is TGTGCCAGCAGTTACTCGAGTGAGAACACTGAAGCTTTCTTT.

This chain connects TRBV4-1 to TRBJ2-3; D not resolved. The germline V gene encodes CDR1 MGHRA and CDR2 YSYEKL. The V end was cut by 3 bases, the J end by 3 bases, with 13 bases between. CDR3 length equals 15 residues. CDR3 DNA sequence: TGCGCCAGCAGCCAGCTGGGGTTGGTAACAGATACGCAGTATTTT. It encodes CASSQLGLVTDTQYF.

This clone was counted once. The chain recombines TRBV18 with TRBJ2-7; possibly TRBD1 for D (7 bases). CDR3 length: 13 amino acids. V lost 0 bases, J lost 6 bases, and 9 bases lay in between. Germline V CDR1 and CDR2: KGHSH, LQKENI. The CDR3 region is CASSPPEGAEQYF. The CDR3 DNA reads TGTGCCAGCTCACCACCGGAGGGGGCCGAGCAGTACTTC.

The chain recombines TRBV10-3 with TRBJ2-3; 7 bases map to TRBD2. In germline, CDR1 is ENHRY, CDR2 SYGVKD. The CDR3 totals 13 residues. The V and J ends lost 1 base and 6 bases, in that order; junction bases with no gene match: 1. The CDR3 DNA follows: TGTGCCATCAGTGAGTGGGGGGGGGATACGCAGTATTTT. Its translation is CAISEWGGDTQYF.